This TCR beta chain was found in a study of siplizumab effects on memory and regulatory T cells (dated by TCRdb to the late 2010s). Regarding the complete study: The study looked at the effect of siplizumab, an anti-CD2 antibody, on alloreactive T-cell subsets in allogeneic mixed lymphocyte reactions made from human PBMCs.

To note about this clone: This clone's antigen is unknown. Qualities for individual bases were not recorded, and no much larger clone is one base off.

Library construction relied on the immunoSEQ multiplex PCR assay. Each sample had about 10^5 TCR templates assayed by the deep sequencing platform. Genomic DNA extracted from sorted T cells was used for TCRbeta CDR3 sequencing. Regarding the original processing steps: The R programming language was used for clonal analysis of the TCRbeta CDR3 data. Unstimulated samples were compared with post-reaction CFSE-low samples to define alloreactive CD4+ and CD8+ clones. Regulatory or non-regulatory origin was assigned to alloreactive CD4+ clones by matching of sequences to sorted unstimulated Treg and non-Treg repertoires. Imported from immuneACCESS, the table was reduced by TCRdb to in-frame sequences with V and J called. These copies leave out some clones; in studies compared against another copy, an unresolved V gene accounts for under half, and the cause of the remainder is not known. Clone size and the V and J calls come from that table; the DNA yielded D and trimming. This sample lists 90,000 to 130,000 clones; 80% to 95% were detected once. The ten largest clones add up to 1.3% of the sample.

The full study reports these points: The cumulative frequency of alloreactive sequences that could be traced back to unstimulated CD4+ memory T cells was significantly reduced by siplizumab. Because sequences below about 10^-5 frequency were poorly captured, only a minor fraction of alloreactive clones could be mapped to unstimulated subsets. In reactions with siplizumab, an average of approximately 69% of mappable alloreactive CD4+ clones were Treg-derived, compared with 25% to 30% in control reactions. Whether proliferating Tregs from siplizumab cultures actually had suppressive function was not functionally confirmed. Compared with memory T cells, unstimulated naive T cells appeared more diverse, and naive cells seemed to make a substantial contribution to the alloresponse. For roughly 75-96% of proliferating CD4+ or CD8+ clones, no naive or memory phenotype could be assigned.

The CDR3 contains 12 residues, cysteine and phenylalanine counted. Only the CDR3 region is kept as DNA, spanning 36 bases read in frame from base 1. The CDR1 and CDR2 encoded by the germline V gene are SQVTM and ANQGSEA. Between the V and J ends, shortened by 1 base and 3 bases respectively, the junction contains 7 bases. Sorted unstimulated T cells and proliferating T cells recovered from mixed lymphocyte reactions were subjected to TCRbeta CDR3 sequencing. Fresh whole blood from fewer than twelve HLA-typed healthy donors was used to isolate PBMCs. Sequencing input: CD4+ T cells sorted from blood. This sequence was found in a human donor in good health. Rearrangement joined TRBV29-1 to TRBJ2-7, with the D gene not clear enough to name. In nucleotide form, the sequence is TGCAGCGTTGAAGGATCGAACTACGAGCAGTACTTC. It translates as CSVEGSNYEQYF.